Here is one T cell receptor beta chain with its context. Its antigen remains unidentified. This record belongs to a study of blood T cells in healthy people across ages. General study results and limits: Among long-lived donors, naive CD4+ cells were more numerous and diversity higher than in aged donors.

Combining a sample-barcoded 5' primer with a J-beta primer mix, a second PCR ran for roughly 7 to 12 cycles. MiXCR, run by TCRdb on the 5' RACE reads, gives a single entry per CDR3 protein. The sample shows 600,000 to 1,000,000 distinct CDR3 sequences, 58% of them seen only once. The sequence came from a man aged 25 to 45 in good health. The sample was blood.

For the CDR3, the DNA is TGTGCCAGCGACCAGACAGTTCTTCAATCAGGATACGAGCAGTACTTC. Translating it yields CASDQTVLQSGYEQYF. The chain links TRBV2 to TRBJ2-7, with D tentatively TRBD1 (5 bases). Germline V CDR1 and CDR2: SNHLY, FYNNEI. This CDR3 spans 16 amino acids. V shed 8 bases and J shed 4 bases, with 24 bases lying between them.